Below, 7 T cell receptor beta chains from the same sample are listed, as sequenced in a study of T-cell reconstitution after alpha-beta-depleted transplantation in children. Unique molecular identifiers were incorporated during preparation of the TCRbeta library. MiXCR, run by TCRdb on the PCR reads, gives a single entry per CDR3 protein. The sample lists about 360,000 distinct CDR3 sequences, approximately 12% occurring once. The material sequenced was PBMCs, taken from the stem cell graft. The source is a human donor who donated a stem cell graft to a child with Fanconi anemia.

The chain is built from TRBV12-3 or TRBV12-4 and TRBJ1-1; D gene uncertain. Trimming stripped 3 bases from V and 1 base from J, with 9 bases between. The CDR3 covers 14 residues. CDR3 in DNA: TGTGCCAGCAGTTTTATAAACCAGAACACTGAAGCTTTCTTT. It is translated as CASSFINQNTEAFF.

This clonotype was detected many times. J is TRBJ1-3 and V is TRBV25-1; D ambiguous. V was cut by 4 bases and J by 4 bases, with 14 bases left in between. This CDR3 contains 15 residues. Germline V gene sequence: CDR1 MGHDK, CDR2 SYGVNS. CDR3 protein: CASSGGPMQGNTIYF. CDR3 sequence (DNA): TGTGCCAGCAGTGGAGGGCCTATGCAAGGAAACACCATATATTTT.

The V and J genes are TRBV7-2 and TRBJ1-6; unclear D gene. Germline V lookup: CDR1 SGHTA, CDR2 FQGNSA. Trimming pared 5 bases from V and 7 bases from J, leaving 21 bases between. This CDR3 is built from 17 residues. The CDR3 region is CASSQTAQTVNNSPLHF. CDR3 DNA sequence: TGTGCCAGCAGCCAAACAGCCCAGACCGTTAACAATTCACCCCTCCACTTT. Complete variable domain (other parts from reference TRBV7-2 and TRBJ1-6): GAGVSQSPSNKVTEKGKDVELRCDPISGHTALYWYRQSLGQGLEFLIYFQGNSAPDKSGLPSDRFSAERTGGSVSTLTIQRTQQEDSAVYLCASSQTAQTVNNSPLHFGNGTRLTVT.

This clonotype was seen repeatedly, ten times or more. J is TRBJ2-1 and V is TRBV20-1; 7 nucleotides agree with TRBD2. Looked up from germline, CDR1 is DFQATT and CDR2 is SNEGSKA (reference sequence). The CDR3 covers 15 residues. With 0 bases clipped from V and 10 bases from J, the junction kept 12 bases outside the gene matches. CDR3 DNA sequence: TGCAGTGCTAGAGATCCTAGCGGAGGGATGAGAGAGCAGTTCTTC. It encodes CSARDPSGGMREQFF.

This clonotype was recorded at least ten times. The chain joins TRBV4-3 to TRBJ2-3, with D possibly being TRBD1 or TRBD2 (6 bases each). The V end was cut by 0 bases, the J end by 2 bases, with 18 bases between. CDR3 length equals 18 residues. Germline lookup yields CDR1 LGHNA and CDR2 YSLEER. CDR3 nucleotides: TGCGCCAGCAGCCAAGATCCCGTAAGGGGGACTTACACAGATACGCAGTATTTT. This encodes CASSQDPVRGTYTDTQYF.

There are many counts of this clonotype. The chain has TRBV7-8 and TRBJ2-1; 10 bases are a match to TRBD2. Germline CDR1 is SGHVS and CDR2 is FQNEAQ. V was clipped by 4 bases and J by 9 bases; unmatched bases: 12. CDR3 length: 16 residues. CDR3 protein: CASSSPQRGGSLEQFF. Written as DNA, the CDR3 is TGTGCCAGCAGCTCTCCCCAGCGGGGGGGCAGTCTTGAGCAGTTCTTC. The entire variable domain, with the rest obtained from reference TRBV7-8 and TRBJ2-1, is as follows: GAGVSQSPRYKVAKRGQDVALRCDPISGHVSLFWYQQALGQGPEFLTYFQNEAQLDKSGLPSDRFFAERPEGSVSTLKIQRTQQEDSAVYLCASSSPQRGGSLEQFFGPGTRLTVL.

This clonotype occurred a few times. V and J are TRBV5-8 and TRBJ1-5; D call uncertain. This CDR3 has 11 amino acids. The germline CDR1 and CDR2 sequences are SGHTS and YDEGEE. Between the trimmed V and J ends, which lost 6 bases and 9 bases, there was a span of 10 bases. DNA of the CDR3: TGTGCCAGCAACATGATGGGGCCCCAGCATTTT. This codes for CASNMMGPQHF.